A selection of T cell receptor beta chains follows, all from one sample in a study of regulatory T cells in long-lasting Graves disease. Each CDR3 protein gets one entry after TCRdb re-called the multiplex PCR reads with MiXCR. The sample records roughly 470,000 distinct CDR3 sequences, around 21% being singletons. Sequenced here: peripheral blood mononuclear cells (PBMCs), sampled when the disease was refractory, from a patient treated with antithyroid drugs. Every receptor here comes from a female donor with Graves disease. Each CDR3 is given with its conserved first and last residue. D genes are given only for firm matches. A row's size may be missing; if present it is once, few, many or a size class.

>NA|NA|TRBV6-1|TRBJ2-2
TGTGCCAGCATTCTTACCGGGGAGCTGTTTTTT
CASILTGELFF
>many|TRBD2|TRBV7-2|TRBJ2-5
TGTGCCAGCAGCTCCCGACTAGCGGCTGTCGAAGAGACCCAGTACTTC
CASSSRLAAVEETQYF
>many|NA|TRBV4-1|TRBJ1-2
TGCGCCAGCAGCACGCCGGGTCCTTATGGCTACACCTTC
CASSTPGPYGYTF
>few|NA|TRBV9|TRBJ1-2
TGTGCCAGCAGCGCATCAAGGGAGAACTATGGCTACACCTTC
CASSASRENYGYTF
>NA|NA|TRBV19|TRBJ2-7
TGTGCCAGTAGTATAGGTGGGGCGTCCTCCTACGAGCAGTACTTC
CASSIGGASSYEQYF
>few|TRBD2|TRBV10-1|TRBJ2-1
TGCGCCACCGATGGACTAGCGGGAAGCAATGAGCAGTTCTTC
CATDGLAGSNEQFF
>many|NA|TRBV5-5|TRBJ1-1
TGTGCCAGCAGCCCCTGGCTAACAGGCGAAGCTTTCTTT
CASSPWLTGEAFF
>NA|NA|TRBV6-1|TRBJ1-5
TGTGCCAGCAGTGAAGAGAACACATGGGACTTAAGCAATCAGCCCCAGCATTTT
CASSEENTWDLSNQPQHF
>few|TRBD1|TRBV7-9|TRBJ2-1
TGTGCCAGCGTCCCTTCGGACAGGGGTAACAATGAGCAGTTCTTC
CASVPSDRGNNEQFF
>many|NA|TRBV28|TRBJ2-7
TGTGCCAGCAGTTTTGAGGGAGTTATCTACGAGCAGTACTTC
CASSFEGVIYEQYF
>many|TRBD1|TRBV28|TRBJ1-5
TGTGCCAGCAGTTTCCTAACAGGGGCCAATCAGCCCCAGCATTTT
CASSFLTGANQPQHF